Below, 30 T cell receptor beta chains from the same sample are listed, as sequenced in a study of cytomegalovirus exposure and HLA in healthy donors. Repertoires were generated with immunoSEQ multiplex PCR, while TCRdb's copy carries only in-frame clones and drops some. Of around 400,000 clones listed, around 86% are singletons. Material: PBMCs. These TCRs come from a woman under 30 in good health and CMV-seronegative.

This clone showed up just a few times. The chain joins TRBV2 to TRBJ1-1, with D unclear. The germline CDR1 and CDR2 sequences are SNHLY and FYNNEI. V lost 7 bases, J lost 11 bases, and 17 bases lay in between. The CDR3 is made up of 12 amino acids. In DNA form, the CDR3 reads TGTGCCAGCAAAGTGGCGGCCGGGGAGGCTTTCTTT. Translation: CASKVAAGEAFF.

The rearrangement joins TRBV25-1 to TRBJ2-7, with a tentative D call TRBD1 (5 bases). Deletions cut 6 bases from V and 6 bases from J, with 6 bases between. The CDR3 totals 10 residues. Germline CDR1 is MGHDK and CDR2 is SYGVNS. The CDR3 nucleotides read TGTGCCAGCAGAGGGGCCGAGCAGTACTTC. It specifies CASRGAEQYF.

This chain uses TRBV27 with TRBJ2-5; a possible D gene is TRBD2 (7 bases). Germline V gene lookup returns CDR1 MNHEY and CDR2 SMNVEV (reference sequence). V lost 5 bases and J lost 3, with 25 bases in between. This CDR3 contains 18 residues. The CDR3 sequence is CASSLLNSLGGPEETQYF. CDR3 DNA sequence: TGTGCCAGCAGTCTCCTAAACTCCCTCGGGGGGCCTGAAGAGACCCAGTACTTC.

This clone was observed once. The chain has TRBV28 and TRBJ1-1; TRBD1 matches 7 bases. The CDR3 spans 13 residues. CDR1 MDHEN and CDR2 SYDVKM come from the germline V gene. Unmatched junction bases numbered 5, after V lost 5 bases and J lost 5 bases. The DNA of the CDR3 is TGTGCCAGCAGTGACAGGGATGCAACTGAAGCTTTCTTT. It codes for CASSDRDATEAFF.

V is TRBV28 and J is TRBJ2-1; the D gene is possibly TRBD1 (5 bases). This CDR3 is 15 amino acids long. V was shortened by 9 bases and J by 0 bases, with 15 bases between the two germline ends. Germline loops: CDR1 MDHEN, CDR2 SYDVKM. The CDR3 spells CASTDLDSSYNEQFF. CDR3 nucleotide sequence: TGTGCCAGTACTGATCTTGACAGCTCCTACAATGAGCAGTTCTTC. The whole variable domain, filled in from reference TRBV28 and TRBJ2-1, reads DVKVTQSSRYLVKRTGEKVFLECVQDMDHENMFWYRQDPGLGLRLIYFSYDVKMKEKGDIPEGYSVSREKKERFSLILESASTNQTSMYLCASTDLDSSYNEQFFGPGTRLTVL.

The chain joins TRBV5-3 to TRBJ2-7; 10 bases are a match to TRBD2. TRBV5-3 has ORF status, its function being uncertain. This CDR3 is 17 amino acids long. Losses at the gene ends were 2 bases for V and 2 bases for J; bases not matched to a gene: 10. The CDR3 nucleotides are TGTGCCAGAAGCTTCTTCCTAGCGGGGGCGAAAGCCTACGAGCAGTACTTC. It translates to CARSFFLAGAKAYEQYF.

The chain carries TRBV2 and TRBJ2-1; D gene uncertain. The V gene's germline CDR1 is SNHLY and CDR2 FYNNEI. The V gene lost 1 base and the J gene lost 7 bases, with 8 bases spanning the gap. This CDR3 region has 13 residues. CDR3: CASSEDPGNEQFF. DNA of the CDR3: TGTGCCAGCAGTGAAGATCCGGGTAATGAGCAGTTCTTC. Using reference TRBV2 and TRBJ2-1 for the parts outside the CDR3, the full variable domain is EPEVTQTPSHQVTQMGQEVILRCVPISNHLYFYWYRQILGQKVEFLVSFYNNEISEKSEIFDDQFSVERPDGSNFTLKIRSTKLEDSAMYFCASSEDPGNEQFFGPGTRLTVL.

The rearrangement links TRBV7-9 to TRBJ2-1; 9 nucleotides match TRBD2. The germline V gene has CDR1 SEHNR and CDR2 FQNEAQ (reference sequence). Trimming took 1 base from V and 5 from J; bases not matched to a gene: 3. The CDR3 runs 15 residues. The CDR3: CASSLGLADNNEQFF. The CDR3 coding sequence is TGTGCCAGCAGCTTAGGACTAGCGGATAACAATGAGCAGTTCTTC.

J is TRBJ1-5 and V is TRBV28, with D hard to call. The germline gives CDR1 MDHEN, CDR2 SYDVKM. The V gene lost 2 bases and the J gene lost 1 base, with 6 bases spanning the gap. The CDR3 contains 14 residues. This CDR3 is CASSLETSNQPQHF. CDR3 bases: TGTGCCAGCAGTTTAGAGACAAGCAATCAGCCCCAGCATTTT.

The rearrangement links TRBV7-9 to TRBJ1-1; no clear D gene. There are 14 residues in the CDR3. Germline CDR1 SEHNR, CDR2 FQNEAQ (reference sequence). V was pared by 0 bases and J by 0 bases, with 5 bases between. The CDR3 spells CASSLASLNTEAFF. CDR3 DNA: TGTGCCAGCAGCTTAGCTAGCCTGAACACTGAAGCTTTCTTT.

The chain recombines TRBV21-1 with TRBJ2-4; no DNA check was done on the table's D call, TRBD1. TRBV21-1 is a pseudogene locus. This CDR3 spans 21 amino acids. The CDR3 sequence is CASSKAPRDFGDRLAKNIQYF. CDR3 in DNA: TGTGCCAGCAGCAAAGCCCCGAGGGATTTTGGGGACAGGTTAGCCAAAAACATTCAGTACTTC.

The gene calls are TRBV19 and TRBJ1-6; 7 nucleotides align to TRBD1. Trimming took 3 bases from V and 9 from J; bases not matched to a gene: 5. The CDR3 is made up of 14 amino acids. CDR1 and CDR2 (germline): LNHDA, SQIVND (reference sequence). CDR3 loop: CASSMGTVFSPLHF. The DNA for the CDR3 is TGTGCCAGTAGTATGGGGACAGTATTTTCACCCCTCCACTTT.

The V call is TRBV5-1, the J call TRBJ1-2; D call uncertain. CDR3 length: 14 amino acids. Trimming stripped 5 bases from V and 0 bases from J, with 11 bases between. Germline assignment: CDR1 SGHRS and CDR2 YFSETQ. CDR3 in DNA: TGCGCCAGCAGAGATGGCAGCGCTAACTATGGCTACACCTTC. Residues: CASRDGSANYGYTF.

J is TRBJ2-1 and V is TRBV5-4; the D gene is possibly TRBD1 (5 bases). The CDR3 runs 15 residues. The germline CDR1 and CDR2 sequences are SGHNT and YYREEE (reference sequence). V lost 6 bases, J lost 0 bases, and 13 bases lay in between. The DNA of the CDR3 is TGTGCCAGCACCCGCCAAGGGGTCTCCTACAATGAGCAGTTCTTC. Translating it yields CASTRQGVSYNEQFF.

The genes are TRBV5-4 and TRBJ1-2; the D is unclear. Trimming removed 3 bases from V and 1 base from J, with 10 bases in between. The CDR3 spans 14 residues. Germline values: CDR1 SGHNT, CDR2 YYREEE (reference sequence). The CDR3 DNA sequence: TGTGCCAGCAGCTCCCCGACACTTAACTATGGCTACACCTTC. Its protein product is CASSSPTLNYGYTF.

V usage is TRBV5-4 and J usage is TRBJ1-1; the D gene is possibly TRBD1 (5 bases). The ends were cut back, 4 bases at V and 5 bases at J, with 15 bases in the middle. The CDR3 is made up of 14 amino acids. The germline CDR1 and CDR2 sequences are SGHNT and YYREEE (reference sequence). CDR3 DNA sequence: TGTGCCAGCAGCCGTATGGGGGGAGGGACTGAAGCTTTCTTT. Amino acids: CASSRMGGGTEAFF.

Points on this clone: Other DNA sequences in this specimen translate into the identical CDR3. The chain uses TRBV5-1 and TRBJ2-1, with a weak D call TRBD2 (5 bases). The length of the CDR3 is 13 residues. The germline V gene encodes CDR1 SGHRS and CDR2 YFSETQ. V was clipped by 5 bases and J by 2 bases, with 8 bases between them. CDR3 loop: CASSTGTYNEQFF. CDR3 coding DNA: TGCGCCAGCAGTACCGGGACCTACAATGAGCAGTTCTTC.

This sequence joins TRBV19 and TRBJ2-7; TRBD1 matches at 8 bases. The CDR3 loop spans 14 amino acids. Germline V lookup: CDR1 LNHDA, CDR2 SQIVND (reference sequence). V gave up 6 bases and J gave up 2 bases; unmatched junction bases: 6. This CDR3 reads CASRVTGAAYEQYF. The CDR3 nucleotides are TGTGCCAGTAGGGTGACAGGGGCCGCCTACGAGCAGTACTTC.

The V and J genes are TRBV27 and TRBJ2-1; TRBD2 matches 8 bases. Per the germline V gene, CDR1 is MNHEY and CDR2 is SMNVEV (reference sequence). The CDR3 is 15 amino acids. The junction had 10 bases not matched to a gene; V was cut back by 5 bases and J by 7 bases. Written as DNA, the CDR3 is TGTGCCAGCAGTCCTTACGGACTAGCTGGTAATGAGCAGTTCTTC. Its protein is CASSPYGLAGNEQFF.

The chain has TRBV5-1 and TRBJ2-3, with TRBD1 as a possible D gene (5 bases). The CDR3 runs 17 residues. Germline assignment: CDR1 SGHRS and CDR2 YFSETQ. V was trimmed by 1 base and J by 0 bases, leaving 15 bases between them. CDR3 region: CASSLRYGAVSTDTQYF. The CDR3, as DNA: TGCGCCAGCAGCTTGCGGTATGGGGCCGTTAGCACAGATACGCAGTATTTT.

The chain uses TRBV7-9 and TRBJ2-3; 7 bases match TRBD2. Germline V gives CDR1 SEHNR, CDR2 FQNEAQ (reference sequence). V lost 2 bases and J lost 2; bases outside the gene matches: 10. CDR3 length: 17 residues. CDR3 residues: CASSLSASGATTDTQYF. The CDR3 bases are TGTGCCAGCAGCTTATCGGCTAGCGGAGCGACCACAGATACGCAGTATTTT.

This clone occurred once. This chain uses TRBV29-1 with TRBJ2-4, with 7 bases lining up with TRBD1. V was clipped by 2 bases and J by 1 base; unmatched bases: 2. Germline V gene lookup returns CDR1 SQVTM and CDR2 ANQGSEA. The CDR3 totals 14 residues. Written as DNA, the CDR3 is TGCAGCGTTGAAAAGGGGGCGGCCAAAAACATTCAGTACTTC. It translates to CSVEKGAAKNIQYF.

The genes are TRBV28 and TRBJ1-1; 8 positions match TRBD1. CDR3 length: 14 residues. V trimming: 6 bases; J trimming: 1 base; junction bases outside the gene matches: 4. Per germline, CDR1 MDHEN and CDR2 SYDVKM. The CDR3 is CASSPGQGNTEAFF. The CDR3 nucleotides read TGTGCCAGCAGCCCTGGACAGGGGAACACTGAAGCTTTCTTT.

This clone was found once. The rearrangement uses TRBV4-2 and TRBJ2-3, with 12 bases identical to TRBD2. Germline CDR1 and CDR2: LGHNA and YNFKEQ. V lost 1 base, J lost 2 bases, and 7 bases stayed unmatched. The CDR3 is made up of 18 amino acids. CDR3 sequence reads: CASSQGTSGNPSTDTQYF. The DNA for the CDR3 is TGTGCCAGCAGCCAAGGGACTAGCGGGAATCCCTCCACAGATACGCAGTATTTT.

J is TRBJ1-1 and V is TRBV11-2; TRBD1 agrees at 12 bases. Trimming at V came to 2 bases and at J to 1 base, leaving 2 bases not matched to a gene. Germline V gives CDR1 SGHAT, CDR2 FQNNGV. This CDR3 is built from 16 residues. The CDR3 DNA follows: TGTGCCAGCAGCTTATGGGGACAGGGGGCGAACACTGAAGCTTTCTTT. This gives the protein CASSLWGQGANTEAFF.

The gene calls are TRBV15 and TRBJ1-2, with D perhaps TRBD1 (5 bases). V shed 0 bases and J shed 1 base, with 12 bases lying between them. CDR1 and CDR2 (germline): LNHNV, YYDKDF (reference sequence). The CDR3 extends over 16 amino acids. The CDR3 is CATSRDGTAINYGYTF. The CDR3 coding sequence is TGTGCCACCAGCAGAGACGGGACTGCTATTAACTATGGCTACACCTTC.

On this clone itself: The sample carries other DNA sequences with the same CDR3. This chain connects TRBV5-1 to TRBJ2-1, with 8 bases lining up with TRBD2. The CDR3 covers 16 residues. The germline CDR1 and CDR2 sequences are SGHRS and YFSETQ. V lost 0 bases to trimming and J lost 3 bases; unmatched junction nucleotides: 5. DNA for the CDR3: TGCGCCAGCAGCTTGGGGCTAGCGGGCCTCTACAATGAGCAGTTCTTC. It is translated as CASSLGLAGLYNEQFF. The full variable domain, its missing parts supplied by reference TRBV5-1 and TRBJ2-1, is KAGVTQTPRYLIKTRGQQVTLSCSPISGHRSVSWYQQTPGQGLQFLFEYFSETQRNKGNFPGRFSGRQFSNSRSEMNVSTLELGDSALYLCASSLGLAGLYNEQFFGPGTRLTVL.

The rearrangement joins TRBV27 to TRBJ2-7, with 8 positions matching TRBD2. In germline, CDR1 is MNHEY, CDR2 SMNVEV (reference sequence). The trim removed 8 bases at V and 4 bases at J, leaving 25 bases unmatched. The length of the CDR3 is 19 residues. The CDR3 region has the DNA TGTGCCAGCCCCTTTTTCGACTCGACTAGCGCACACCTTAGGTACGAGCAGTACTTC. This encodes CASPFFDSTSAHLRYEQYF.

J is TRBJ2-5 and V is TRBV7-9; possibly TRBD1 for D (6 bases). V was trimmed by 3 bases and J by 0 bases, leaving 11 bases between them. Germline loops: CDR1 SEHNR, CDR2 FQNEAQ (reference sequence). The CDR3 totals 15 residues. The CDR3 sequence is CASSFRGAYQETQYF. DNA of the CDR3: TGTGCCAGCAGCTTCAGGGGCGCGTACCAAGAGACCCAGTACTTC.

The V gene is TRBV30, the J gene TRBJ1-2, with a tentative D call TRBD1 (5 bases). CDR3 length: 13 amino acids. The V end was cut by 3 bases, the J end by 8 bases, with 16 bases between. Germline lookup yields CDR1 GTSNPN and CDR2 SVGIG (reference sequence). CDR3 amino acids: CAWSLARAGGYTF. DNA of the CDR3: TGTGCCTGGAGCCTCGCCAGGGCAGGAGGCTACACCTTC.